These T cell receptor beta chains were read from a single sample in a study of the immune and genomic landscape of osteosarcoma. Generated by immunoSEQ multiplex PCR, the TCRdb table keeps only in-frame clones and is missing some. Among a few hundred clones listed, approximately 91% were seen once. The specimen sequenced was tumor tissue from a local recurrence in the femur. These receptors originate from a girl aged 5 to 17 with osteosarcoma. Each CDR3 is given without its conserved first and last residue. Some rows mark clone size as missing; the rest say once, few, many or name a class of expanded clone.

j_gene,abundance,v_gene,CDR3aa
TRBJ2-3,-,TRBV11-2,ASSPSPGSDTQY
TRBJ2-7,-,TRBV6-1,ASSDGENNEQY
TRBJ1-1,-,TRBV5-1,ASSLTDPWYTEAF
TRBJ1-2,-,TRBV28,ASSLGNYGYT
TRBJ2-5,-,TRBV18,ASSRGQGLNQETQY
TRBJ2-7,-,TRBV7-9,ASSFVLAESSYEQY
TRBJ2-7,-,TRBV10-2,ASSESWGPYEQY
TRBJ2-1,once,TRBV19,ASSILAGPNSYNEQF
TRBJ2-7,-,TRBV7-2,ASNPPPGGVLY
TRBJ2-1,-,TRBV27,ASSLDRDYSSYNEQF
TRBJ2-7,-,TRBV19,ASSGGKHEQY
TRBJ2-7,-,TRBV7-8,ASSSGLVTYEQY
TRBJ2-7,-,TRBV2,ASNPGEQGTYEQY
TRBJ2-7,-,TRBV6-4,ASSDLGGSYEQY
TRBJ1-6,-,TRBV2,ASSIGGGGDSPLH
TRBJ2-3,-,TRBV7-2,ASSYLVAGVGTDTQY